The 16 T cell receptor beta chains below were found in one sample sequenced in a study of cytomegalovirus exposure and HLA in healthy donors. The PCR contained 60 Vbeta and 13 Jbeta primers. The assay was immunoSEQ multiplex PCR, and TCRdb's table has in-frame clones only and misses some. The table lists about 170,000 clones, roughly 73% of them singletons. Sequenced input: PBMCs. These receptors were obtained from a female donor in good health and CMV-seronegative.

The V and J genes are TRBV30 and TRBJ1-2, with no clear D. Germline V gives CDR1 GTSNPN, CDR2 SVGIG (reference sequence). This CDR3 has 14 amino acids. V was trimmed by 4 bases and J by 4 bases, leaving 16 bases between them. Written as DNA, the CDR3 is TGTGCCTGGACTCCAAAGTACCGGGGCTATGGCTACACCTTC. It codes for CAWTPKYRGYGYTF.

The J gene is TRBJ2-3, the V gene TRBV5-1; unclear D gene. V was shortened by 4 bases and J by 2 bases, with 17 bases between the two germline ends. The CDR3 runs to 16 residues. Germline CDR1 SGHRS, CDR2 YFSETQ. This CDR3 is CASSPISGLATDTQYF. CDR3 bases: TGCGCCAGCAGCCCAATTTCTGGGTTAGCCACAGATACGCAGTATTTT.

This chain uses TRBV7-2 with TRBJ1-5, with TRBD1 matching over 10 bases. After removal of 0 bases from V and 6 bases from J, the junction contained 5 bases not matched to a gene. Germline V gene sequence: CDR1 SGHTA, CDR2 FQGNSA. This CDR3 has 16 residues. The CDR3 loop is CASSLALTGGFQPQHF. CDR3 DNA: TGTGCCAGCAGCTTAGCTTTGACAGGGGGCTTTCAGCCCCAGCATTTT.

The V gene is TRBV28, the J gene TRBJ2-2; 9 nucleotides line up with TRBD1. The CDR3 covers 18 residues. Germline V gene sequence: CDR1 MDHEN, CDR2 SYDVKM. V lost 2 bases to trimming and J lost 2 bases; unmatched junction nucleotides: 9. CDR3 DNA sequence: TGTGCCAGCAGTTTAAGTCGGACAGGGGCTTTCAACACCGGGGAGCTGTTTTTT. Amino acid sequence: CASSLSRTGAFNTGELFF.

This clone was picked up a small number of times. For the CDR3, the DNA is TGCAGCGTTGCGGGACTAGCGGGGGATAGCACAGATACGCAGTATTTT. Translation: CSVAGLAGDSTDTQYF. The V call is TRBV29-1, the J call TRBJ2-3; 14 bases fit TRBD2. CDR1 is SQVTM, CDR2 ANQGSEA, per germline. The CDR3 extends over 16 amino acids. V lost 4 bases to trimming and J lost 0 bases; unmatched junction nucleotides: 3.

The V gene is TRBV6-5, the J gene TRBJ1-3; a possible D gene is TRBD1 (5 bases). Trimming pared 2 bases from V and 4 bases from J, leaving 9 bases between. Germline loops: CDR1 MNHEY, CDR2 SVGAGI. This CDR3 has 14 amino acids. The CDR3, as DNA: TGTGCCAGCAGTTACGGGGGGGTAGGAAACACCATATATTTT. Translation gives CASSYGGVGNTIYF.

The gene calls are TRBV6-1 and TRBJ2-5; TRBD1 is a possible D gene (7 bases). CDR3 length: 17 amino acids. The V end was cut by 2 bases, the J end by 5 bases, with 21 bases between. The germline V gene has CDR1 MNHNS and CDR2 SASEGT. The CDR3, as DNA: TGTGCCAGCAGTGAACCCCTAGGTAGCAGGGGGAGGGAGACCCAGTACTTC. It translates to CASSEPLGSRGRETQYF.

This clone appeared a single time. The CDR3 sequence: CASSVGEGNYGYTF. The CDR3 region has the DNA TGTGCCAGCAGCGTTGGAGAGGGAAACTATGGCTACACCTTC. The J gene is TRBJ1-2, the V gene TRBV9, with unresolved D. Germline CDR1 reads SGDLS; CDR2 reads YYNGEE. Trimming cost V 2 bases and J 2 bases, with 10 bases left between them. This CDR3 contains 14 residues.

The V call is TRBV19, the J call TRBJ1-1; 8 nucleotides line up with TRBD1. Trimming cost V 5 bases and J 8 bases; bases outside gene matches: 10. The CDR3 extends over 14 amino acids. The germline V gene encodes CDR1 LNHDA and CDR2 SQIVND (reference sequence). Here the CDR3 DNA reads TGTGCCAGTAGTGAAAAAAAAGGGGACAGGGAAGCTTTCTTT. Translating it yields CASSEKKGDREAFF.

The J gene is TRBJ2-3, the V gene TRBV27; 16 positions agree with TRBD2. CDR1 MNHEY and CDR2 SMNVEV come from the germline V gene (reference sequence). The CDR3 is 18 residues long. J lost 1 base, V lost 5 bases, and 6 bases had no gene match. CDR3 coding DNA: TGTGCCAGCAGTGTGGGACTAGCGGGAGGGCCCGGCACAGATACGCAGTATTTT. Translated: CASSVGLAGGPGTDTQYF.

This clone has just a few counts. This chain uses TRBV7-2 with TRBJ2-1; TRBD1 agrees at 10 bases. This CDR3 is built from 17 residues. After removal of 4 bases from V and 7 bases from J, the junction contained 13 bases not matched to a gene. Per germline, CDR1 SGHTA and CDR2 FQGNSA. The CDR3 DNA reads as TGTGCCAGCAGCTCAGGCCGCGGGACAGGGGCGGTGAATGAGCAGTTCTTC. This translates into CASSSGRGTGAVNEQFF.

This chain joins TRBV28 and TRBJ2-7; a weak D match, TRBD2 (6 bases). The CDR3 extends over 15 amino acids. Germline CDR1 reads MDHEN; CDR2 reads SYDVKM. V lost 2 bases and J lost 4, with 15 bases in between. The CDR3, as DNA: TGTGCCAGCAGTTTAGCCGGGACTGGAGGTTACGAGCAGTACTTC. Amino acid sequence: CASSLAGTGGYEQYF.

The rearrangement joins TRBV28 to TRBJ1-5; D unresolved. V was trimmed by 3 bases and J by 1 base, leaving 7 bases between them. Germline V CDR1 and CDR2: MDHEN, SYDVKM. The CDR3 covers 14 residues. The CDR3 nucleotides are TGTGCCAGCAGTTTGGCCGGGAGCAATCAGCCCCAGCATTTT. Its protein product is CASSLAGSNQPQHF.

The CDR3 here is CASSLDRQYYEQYF. CDR3 in DNA: TGCGCCAGCAGCTTGGACCGACAGTACTACGAGCAGTACTTC. The chain employs TRBV5-1 and TRBJ2-7; weak D call: TRBD1 (5 bases). This CDR3 comprises 14 residues. Looked up from germline, CDR1 is SGHRS and CDR2 is YFSETQ. Trimming took 0 bases from V and 3 from J, leaving 10 bases between them.

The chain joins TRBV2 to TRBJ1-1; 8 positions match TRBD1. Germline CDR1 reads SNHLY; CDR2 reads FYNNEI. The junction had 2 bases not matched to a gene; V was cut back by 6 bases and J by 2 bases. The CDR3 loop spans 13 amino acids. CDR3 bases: TGTGCCAGCAGCAGGGGGCTAAACACTGAAGCTTTCTTT. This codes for CASSRGLNTEAFF.

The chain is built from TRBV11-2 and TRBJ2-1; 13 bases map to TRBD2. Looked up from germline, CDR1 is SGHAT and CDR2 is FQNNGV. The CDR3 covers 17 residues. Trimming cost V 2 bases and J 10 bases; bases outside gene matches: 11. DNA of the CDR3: TGTGCCAGCAGCTTAATCCCCTTTGGGACTAGCGGGAAAGAGCAGTTCTTC. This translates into CASSLIPFGTSGKEQFF. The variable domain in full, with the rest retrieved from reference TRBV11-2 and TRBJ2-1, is EAGVAQSPRYKIIEKRQSVAFWCNPISGHATLYWYQQILGQGPKLLIQFQNNGVVDDSQLPKDRFSAERLKGVDSTLKIQPAKLEDSAVYLCASSLIPFGTSGKEQFFGPGTRLTVL.